This T cell receptor beta chain is drawn from a study of blood T cell repertoires in COVID-19. Study at large: Acute and convalescent COVID-19 specimens originated in the United States, Italy and Spain. Sample material is recorded as cDNA or gDNA derived from T cells, B-cell-depleted T cells, or PBMCs.

In the original workflow: Cell counts per sample came from amplifying reference gene primers. Only in-frame clones appear in the TCRdb table, and some are missing; sequencing was by immunoSEQ multiplex PCR. The V and J calls and clone size are taken from that table; D and trimming were inferred from the DNA. Among approximately 220,000 clones, approximately 86% were seen once, and the ten largest hold approximately 2.9%. After removal of 6 bases from V and 7 bases from J, the junction contained 9 bases not matched to a gene. This CDR3 is built from 15 residues. Germline CDR1 reads LNHDA; CDR2 reads SQIVND (reference sequence).

The genes are TRBV19 and TRBJ1-6; 7 bases map to TRBD1. This sequence was found in a man aged 55 to 69 with acute or convalescent COVID-19. The material sequenced was peripheral blood. The CDR3 spells CASREGARWNSPLHF. CDR3 in DNA: TGTGCCAGTAGGGAGGGGGCCCGGTGGAATTCACCCCTCCACTTT. The full variable domain, rest sourced from reference TRBV19 and TRBJ1-6, is DGGITQSPKYLFRKEGQNVTLSCEQNLNHDAMYWYRQDPGQGLRLIYYSQIVNDFQKGDIAEGYSVSREKKESFPLTVTSAQKNPTAFYLCASREGARWNSPLHFGNGTRLTVT.